Included here is one T cell receptor beta chain sequence, with context. This clone has just one count. Its antigen is not yet known. Nothing much larger sits one base from this clone, and base qualities are not available. Participants in the prospective study were enrolled through a virtual design, were aged roughly 18 to 90 years, and lived in some 24 United States geographic areas. To assign participants to cohorts, the prospective study relied on clinical history that participants themselves reported in a screening survey and a study questionnaire. ImmuneRACE Cohort 3 recovered participants were defined by two consecutive negative NP/OP PCR tests, healthcare professional clearance, or symptom resolution. Mobile phlebotomists in the prospective study collected whole blood, serum and a nasopharyngeal or oropharyngeal swab from every participant. Over a roughly 2-month period, participants in the prospective study had the option of providing additional blood draws and questionnaires. Before DNA extraction, blood samples from the prospective study were shipped at room temperature or frozen.

This sample was taken from a study of blood T cell repertoires in COVID-19 (dated by TCRdb to about 2020). About the full investigation: Samples from collaborators originated in the United States, Italy and Spain and spanned both the acute and convalescent phases of COVID-19. Subjects who had been exposed to COVID-19, were actively infected with it, or had recovered from it provided the deeply sampled blood TCRbeta repertoires that made up the dataset. Sample metadata almost always included a de-identified subject ID, COVID-19 status, age in years and sex. The prospective study material was composed of cDNA or gDNA derived from T cells, B-cell-depleted T cells, or PBMCs. A freely available public database, intended as a resource for researchers studying the immune response to SARS-CoV-2, is where the repertoires were released. Where available, HLA class I and class II types were taken from metadata supplied by the sample provider and were not determined by assay-based typing. Samples were obtained from the ongoing ImmuneRACE study (first 160 participants) and from over 1,000 subjects provided by 6 global collaborators.

Here V drops 4 bases and J drops 4 bases, and the junction holds 3 bases not matched to any gene. The CDR3 holds 14 amino acids from the cysteine to the phenylalanine. Left in the record is the CDR3 DNA by itself, 42 bases read in frame from the first base. Sequences SGHNT (CDR1) and YYREEE (CDR2) are obtained from the germline V gene (reference sequence). General conclusions and limits of the study: The amount of clinical and demographic metadata varied by source and participant and was provided uncurated.

TCRbeta CDR3 regions were amplified from genomic DNA by means of the immunoSEQ Assay, a bias-controlled multiplex PCR. As for how the authors treated the data: Nucleated cell counts per sample were estimated from amplification of reference gene primers within the assay. Sequence reads were collapsed and filtered to measure the absolute abundance of every unique TCRbeta CDR3 rearrangement. For each sample, productive Simpson clonality was calculated as the square root of Simpson's diversity index over productive rearrangements. TCRdb provides this immuneACCESS table in a form limited to in-frame rearrangements. Some clones are lacking; in checked studies, under half of them reflect an unresolved V gene, and why the rest are absent is not known. V and J calls plus clone size are reproduced from that table; the DNA served to infer D and trimming. The sample table holds roughly 380,000 clones, of which roughly nine tenths were seen once. The ten largest clones add up to about 3% of the sample.

The TCR was taken from a woman aged 30 to 39 who had recovered from COVID-19. Material: PBMCs or T cells enriched from blood (not recorded which). The V and J segments used are TRBV5-4 and TRBJ1-4, with 8 central nucleotides matching TRBD1. At the DNA level, the sequence is TGTGCCAGCAGCCCGGGACAGGTTAATGAAAAACTGTTTTTT. Its protein is CASSPGQVNEKLFF.